This TCR beta chain came from a study of PD-L1 blockade in urothelial cancer. Turning to the study itself: At 3 weeks after treatment start (second dose) and again at 6 weeks, blood was analyzed. Median T cell yield per blood sample was more than 120,000 cells.

V was trimmed by 3 bases and J by 5 bases, leaving 10 bases between them. Germline V CDR1 and CDR2: MGHRA, YSYEKL. The CDR3 runs to 13 residues. TCRdb's table, derived via immunoSEQ multiplex PCR, lists solely in-frame clones and lacks some. The sample has some 45,000 clones, 88% seen once. Patients' cancers were locally advanced or metastatic urothelial carcinomas. The receptor was derived from a man aged 80 or over with urothelial cancer. Here the sequenced sample was PBMCs, taken around atezolizumab (anti-PD-L1) treatment. The rearrangement links TRBV4-1 to TRBJ1-2; no clear D gene. The CDR3 reads CASSQVEGYGYTF. In DNA, the CDR3 is TGCGCCAGCAGCCAGGTAGAGGGTTATGGCTACACCTTC.